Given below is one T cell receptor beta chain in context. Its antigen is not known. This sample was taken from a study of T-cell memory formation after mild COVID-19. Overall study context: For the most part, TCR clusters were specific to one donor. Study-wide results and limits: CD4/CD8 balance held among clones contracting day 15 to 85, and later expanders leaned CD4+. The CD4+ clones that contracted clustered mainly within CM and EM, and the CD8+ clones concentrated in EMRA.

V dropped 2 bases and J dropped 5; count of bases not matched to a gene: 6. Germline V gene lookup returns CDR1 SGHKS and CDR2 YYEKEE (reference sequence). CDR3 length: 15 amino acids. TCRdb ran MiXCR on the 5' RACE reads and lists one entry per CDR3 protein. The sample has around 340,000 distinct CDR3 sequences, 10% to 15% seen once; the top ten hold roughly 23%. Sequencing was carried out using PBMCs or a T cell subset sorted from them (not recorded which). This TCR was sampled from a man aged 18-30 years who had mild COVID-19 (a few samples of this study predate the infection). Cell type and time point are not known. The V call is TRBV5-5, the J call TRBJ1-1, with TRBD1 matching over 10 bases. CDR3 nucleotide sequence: TGTGCCAGCAGCTTTCGACAGGGGGCATGGACTGAAGCTTTCTTT. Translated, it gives CASSFRQGAWTEAFF.